The next 25 T cell receptor beta chains were all read from a single sample in a study of T cell responses to AZD1222 COVID-19 vaccine. The table came from immunoSEQ multiplex PCR; TCRdb's copy has only in-frame clones and leaves some out. The table lists 150,000 to 250,000 clones, approximately 90% of them singletons. Here the sequenced sample was peripheral blood, taken 28 days after the second AZD1222 dose. The source of these receptors is an adult who received the AZD1222 COVID-19 vaccine.

The V call is TRBV6-5, the J call TRBJ1-5; no reliable D call. Trimming took 4 bases from V and 9 from J, leaving 7 bases between them. Germline CDR1 reads MNHEY; CDR2 reads SVGAGI. This CDR3 spans 11 amino acids. The CDR3 spells CASSFKGPQHF. The CDR3 coding sequence is TGTGCCAGCAGTTTTAAGGGGCCCCAGCATTTT.

The rearrangement uses TRBV10-3 and TRBJ2-7; D unclear. Germline V gives CDR1 ENHRY, CDR2 SYGVKD. Trimming removed 6 bases from V and 3 bases from J, with 9 bases in between. The CDR3 extends over 12 amino acids. The CDR3 DNA reads as TGTGCCATCAGCGATAAAAACTACGAGCAGTACTTC. Amino acids: CAISDKNYEQYF.

This chain connects TRBV6-5 to TRBJ1-2; D is ambiguous. Per germline, CDR1 MNHEY and CDR2 SVGAGI. The CDR3 contains 12 residues. V dropped 7 bases and J dropped 4 bases, with 10 bases sitting between them. The CDR3 protein is CASTQVTYGYTF. CDR3 nucleotides: TGTGCCAGCACCCAAGTGACCTATGGCTACACCTTC.

In DNA, the CDR3 is TGTGCCAGCAGTTACGCCCCGAACACCGGGGAGCTGTTTTTT. Its translation: CASSYAPNTGELFF. V gene TRBV6-5 combines with J gene TRBJ2-2; D is unresolved. The germline gives CDR1 MNHEY, CDR2 SVGAGI. The V gene lost 2 bases and the J gene lost 0 bases, with 4 bases spanning the gap. The CDR3 runs to 14 residues.

The rearrangement joins TRBV28 to TRBJ1-4; D gene unclear. The V end was cut by 3 bases, the J end by 11 bases, with 13 bases between. CDR1 MDHEN and CDR2 SYDVKM come from the germline V gene. This CDR3 comprises 13 residues. CDR3: CASSLGDARKLFF. DNA of the CDR3: TGTGCCAGCAGTTTGGGCGATGCAAGGAAACTGTTTTTT.

The rearrangement uses TRBV18 and TRBJ2-1; D is uncertain. This CDR3 has 12 residues. Germline V CDR1 and CDR2: KGHSH, LQKENI. The V end lost 3 bases, the J end lost 5 bases, and 5 bases lay between the germline ends. CDR3 protein: CASSPDNNEQFF. CDR3 bases: TGTGCCAGCTCACCCGACAACAATGAGCAGTTCTTC. Complete variable domain (other parts from reference TRBV18 and TRBJ2-1): NAGVMQNPRHLVRRRGQEARLRCSPMKGHSHVYWYRQLPEEGLKFMVYLQKENIIDESGMPKERFSAEFPKEGPSILRIQQVVRGDSAAYFCASSPDNNEQFFGPGTRLTVL.

The rearrangement joins TRBV9 to TRBJ2-2; 8 nucleotides line up with TRBD2. V lost 3 bases to trimming and J lost 5 bases; unmatched junction nucleotides: 15. The CDR3 covers 18 residues. Germline V gives CDR1 SGDLS, CDR2 YYNGEE. The CDR3, as DNA: TGTGCCAGCAGCGAGAGAAATCCAGCGGGGGCGGGAACCGGGGAGCTGTTTTTT. Translating gives CASSERNPAGAGTGELFF. The full variable domain, with the rest looked up from reference TRBV9 and TRBJ2-2, is DSGVTQTPKHLITATGQRVTLRCSPRSGDLSVYWYQQSLDQGLQFLIQYYNGEERAKGNILERFSAQQFPDLHSELNLSSLELGDSALYFCASSERNPAGAGTGELFFGEGSRLTVL.

The chain carries TRBV28 and TRBJ2-2; D is possibly TRBD2 (8 bases). Trimming shortened V by 8 bases and J by 5 bases, and 18 bases separated the two germline ends. Germline CDR1 and CDR2: MDHEN and SYDVKM. The CDR3 is 15 amino acids. This chain's CDR3 is CASRPGGGRTGELFF. The CDR3 region has the DNA TGTGCCAGCCGCCCGGGAGGGGGCAGAACCGGGGAGCTGTTTTTT.

V and J are TRBV12-5 and TRBJ1-5; D remains unclear. The V end was cut by 0 bases, the J end by 3 bases, with 15 bases between. This CDR3 is built from 17 residues. Germline V CDR1 and CDR2: LGHNT, FRNRAP. In DNA, the CDR3 is TGTGCTAGTGGTTTGGTATTGGCAGGAGGAAACAATCAGCCCCAGCATTTT. It translates to CASGLVLAGGNNQPQHF.

This chain joins TRBV5-1 and TRBJ1-4; D is possibly TRBD1 (5 bases). V shed 2 bases and J shed 3 bases, with 8 bases lying between them. Germline V CDR1 and CDR2: SGHRS, YFSETQ. This CDR3 has 14 residues. The CDR3 loop reads CASSFGGANEKLFF. DNA of the CDR3: TGCGCCAGCAGCTTTGGGGGGGCTAATGAAAAACTGTTTTTT.

The chain combines TRBV2 with TRBJ1-6; D is undetermined. CDR3 length equals 16 residues. CDR1 and CDR2 (germline): SNHLY, FYNNEI. V lost 1 base to trimming and J lost 0 bases, with 7 bases between them. CDR3 residues: CASSEGGSSYNSPLHF. DNA for the CDR3: TGTGCCAGCAGTGAAGGGGGAAGCTCCTATAATTCACCCCTCCACTTT. Full variable domain (rest looked up from reference TRBV2 and TRBJ1-6): EPEVTQTPSHQVTQMGQEVILRCVPISNHLYFYWYRQILGQKVEFLVSFYNNEISEKSEIFDDQFSVERPDGSNFTLKIRSTKLEDSAMYFCASSEGGSSYNSPLHFGNGTRLTVT.

This chain joins TRBV7-2 and TRBJ1-4, with 9 nucleotides matching TRBD1. The CDR3 runs 14 residues. V was pared by 4 bases and J by 7 bases, with 4 bases of the junction left unmatched. Germline assignment: CDR1 SGHTA and CDR2 FQGNSA. CDR3 residues: CASSSDRGSEKLFF. In DNA form, the CDR3 reads TGTGCCAGCAGCTCGGACAGGGGTAGTGAAAAACTGTTTTTT.

The chain couples TRBV5-8 to TRBJ2-1, with TRBD2 matching 12 bases. The CDR3 extends over 13 amino acids. The J segment lost 12 bases and the V segment lost 8 bases, leaving 9 bases of the junction unmatched. Germline V gene data show CDR1 as SGHTS and CDR2 as YDEGEE. The CDR3, as DNA: TGTGCCAGAAACCTAGCGGGAGGGCCGGGGCAGTTCTTC. Translation gives CARNLAGGPGQFF.

This clone is a singleton in its sample. The rearrangement uses TRBV6-1 and TRBJ2-7; no clear D gene. Looked up from germline, CDR1 is MNHNS and CDR2 is SASEGT. The CDR3 totals 17 residues. V lost 4 bases and J 1 base, leaving 20 bases between the germline ends. The CDR3 is CASSAPARAAKSYEQYF. CDR3 nucleotide sequence: TGTGCCAGCAGTGCGCCCGCCCGCGCGGCCAAGTCCTACGAGCAGTACTTC.

The chain links TRBV27 to TRBJ1-6; 8 nucleotides agree with TRBD1. CDR3 length: 14 residues. J gave up 9 bases and V 2 bases, and 3 bases lay outside the gene matches. Germline CDR1 reads MNHEY; CDR2 reads SMNVEV (reference sequence). The DNA for the CDR3 is TGTGCCAGCAGTTTAGGGACAGGCGGTTCACCCCTCCACTTT. Its protein product is CASSLGTGGSPLHF.

Here the CDR3 DNA reads TGTGCCAGCAGCTCTCCGCATGCGGAGCAGTTCTTC. Translation: CASSSPHAEQFF. This chain joins TRBV7-2 and TRBJ2-1; D call uncertain. The V end lost 4 bases, the J end lost 10 bases, and 11 bases lay between the germline ends. Germline V lookup: CDR1 SGHTA, CDR2 FQGNSA. The CDR3 consists of 12 residues.

The gene calls are TRBV7-2 and TRBJ2-5; D possibly uses TRBD1 or TRBD2 (5 bases each). V lost 3 bases and J 5 bases, leaving 16 bases between the germline ends. CDR1 is SGHTA, CDR2 FQGNSA, per germline. The CDR3 totals 15 residues. CDR3 loop: CASSFRGPVSETQYF. CDR3 DNA: TGTGCCAGCAGCTTCCGGGGCCCTGTGAGTGAGACCCAGTACTTC.

The genes are TRBV4-1 and TRBJ2-3, with 7 bases lining up with TRBD2. V gave up 4 bases and J gave up 4 bases; unmatched junction bases: 5. Germline V gene data show CDR1 as MGHRA and CDR2 as YSYEKL. The CDR3 is 14 residues long. CDR3 DNA sequence: TGCGCCAGCAGCCCAGCGGGAAGGTCAGATACGCAGTATTTT. Amino acids: CASSPAGRSDTQYF.

The V and J genes are TRBV4-1 and TRBJ1-2, with 7 nucleotides matching TRBD1. Germline-derived CDR1 and CDR2 are MGHRA and YSYEKL. J lost 3 bases, V lost 5 bases, and 9 bases had no gene match. CDR3 length: 15 amino acids. The CDR3 DNA reads as TGCGCCAGCAGCGATCCGTACAGGGGAGACTATGGCTACACCTTC. It specifies CASSDPYRGDYGYTF.

The chain couples TRBV5-8 to TRBJ1-1; D is undetermined. Germline V gives CDR1 SGHTS, CDR2 YDEGEE. The CDR3 spans 12 residues. Trimming left V 0 bases short and J 6 bases short, with 6 bases between. CDR3 coding DNA: TGTGCCAGCAGCTTGGGGCCTCCTGAAGCTTTCTTT. It specifies CASSLGPPEAFF. The full variable domain, completed using reference TRBV5-8 and TRBJ1-1, is EAGVTQSPTHLIKTRGQQATLRCSPISGHTSVYWYQQALGLGLQFLLWYDEGEERNRGNFPPRFSGRQFPNYSSELNVNALELEDSALYLCASSLGPPEAFFGQGTRLTVV.

The V call is TRBV6-2 or TRBV6-3, the J call TRBJ1-3; no firm D call. Trimming removed 0 bases at V and 2 bases at J, with 5 bases between. The length of the CDR3 is 14 residues. Germline assignment: CDR1 MNHEY and CDR2 SVGEGT. CDR3 DNA sequence: TGTGCCAGCAGTTACTCGACGACTGGAAACACCATATATTTT. Amino acid sequence: CASSYSTTGNTIYF.

This chain joins TRBV12-1 and TRBJ2-2; the DNA was not used to check the table's D call, TRBD1. TRBV12-1 is marked as a pseudogene. This CDR3 is 15 amino acids long. The CDR3 loop is CASSFTGKNTGELFF. The CDR3, as DNA: TGTGCCAGCAGCTTTACAGGGAAGAACACCGGGGAGCTGTTTTTT.

This clone came up once. The chain joins TRBV27 to TRBJ1-6; D gene uncertain. The ends were cut back, 5 bases at V and 0 bases at J, with 8 bases in the middle. The V gene's germline CDR1 is MNHEY and CDR2 SMNVEV (reference sequence). CDR3 length equals 15 residues. The CDR3 here is CASSEGSSYNSPLHF. The CDR3 coding sequence is TGTGCCAGCAGTGAGGGTAGCTCCTATAATTCACCCCTCCACTTT.

The V and J genes are TRBV4-3 and TRBJ1-2; 8 nucleotides agree with TRBD1. V shed 1 base and J 7 bases; nucleotides not matched to a gene: 8. CDR1 LGHNA and CDR2 YSLEER come from the germline V gene. CDR3 length equals 15 residues. The CDR3 DNA reads TGCGCCAGCAGCCAAGGGAAGCTCGGACAGGGTGGCTACACCTTC. Amino acids: CASSQGKLGQGGYTF.

The gene calls are TRBV5-1 and TRBJ1-5, with 8 bases lining up with TRBD1. V gave up 2 bases and J gave up 5 bases; unmatched junction bases: 0. The length of the CDR3 is 13 residues. The germline gives CDR1 SGHRS, CDR2 YFSETQ. The CDR3: CASSLQGDQPQHF. CDR3 bases: TGCGCCAGCAGCTTACAGGGGGATCAGCCCCAGCATTTT.